Described below is a single T cell receptor beta chain sequence and its context. The record originates from a study of identifying expanded T cells in peripheral blood. No infections or other immune events were documented during collection. Assay: immunoSEQ multiplex PCR; the TCRdb copy retains only in-frame clones and omits some. The data hold approximately 100,000 clones, with about nine tenths observed a single time. Sequenced input: blood. This receptor was identified in a person aged 18-70 years in good health.

This chain's CDR3 is CASSPAETDYEQYF. CDR3 sequence (DNA): TGTGCCAGCAGCCCCGCCGAGACGGATTACGAGCAGTACTTC. The gene calls are TRBV4-2 and TRBJ2-7, with D unresolved. The CDR3 sequence is 14 residues long. Germline CDR1 LGHNA, CDR2 YNFKEQ. V dropped 4 bases and J dropped 4 bases, with 14 bases sitting between them.